This T cell receptor (beta chain) originates from a study of T cell clonotyping in hematopoietic cell transplantation. This CDR3 has 14 amino acids. Germline V gene sequence: CDR1 SGHNT, CDR2 YYREEE (reference sequence). Trimming left V 4 bases short and J 4 bases short, with 14 bases between. Points from the study as a whole: Without cell sorting, CD4 versus CD8 contributions remain unresolved.

Remarks on this clone: Its antigen is as yet unknown.

Profiled with immunoSEQ multiplex PCR; TCRdb holds only in-frame clones, not every one. Among a few thousand clones listed, around 71% were seen once. V usage is TRBV5-4 and J usage is TRBJ1-2, with D perhaps TRBD1 (6 bases). The specimen comprised PBMCs, sampled 180 days after allogeneic stem cell transplant. This clonotype was sampled from a male patient between 45 and 59 years old who had an allogeneic stem cell transplant from an unrelated donor, so the T cells may come from the graft donor. Some clones in this sample may be carry-over from other donors' samples. The CDR3 DNA is TGTGCCAGCAGCCCCCGGGACAACGGCTATGGCTACACCTTC. The encoded protein is CASSPRDNGYGYTF.